The rows below give T cell receptor beta chains drawn from one sample of a study of blood T cell repertoires in COVID-19. Assay: immunoSEQ multiplex PCR; the TCRdb copy retains only in-frame clones and omits some. Among a few hundred thousand clones listed, around 90% were seen once. The sequencing input was PBMCs or T cells enriched from blood (not recorded which). The receptors were sampled from a man aged 25-40 years who had been exposed to COVID-19. Both conserved end residues are part of each CDR3. D genes are given only for firm matches. Size is stated for part of the rows, as once, few or many counts, or as a class when the clone is expanded.

abundance	v_gene	d_gene	j_gene	CDR3nt	CDR3aa
NA	TRBV19	NA	TRBJ2-7	TGTGCCAGTAAAGATACAGGGCGATCCTACGAGCAGTACTTC	CASKDTGRSYEQYF
NA	TRBV6-5	TRBD1	TRBJ1-1	TGTGCCAGCAGTCCGTGGGACAGGGGAGGGACTGAAGCTTTCTTT	CASSPWDRGGTEAFF
NA	TRBV3-1/TRBV3-2	TRBD2	TRBJ2-6	TGTGCCAGCAGCGCACTAGCGGGGGGGCTTGCTGGGGCCAACGTCCTGACTTTC	CASSALAGGLAGANVLTF
NA	TRBV7-6	TRBD1	TRBJ2-1	TGTGCCAGCAGCTCAGGGGGTGAGCAGTTCTTC	CASSSGGEQFF
NA	TRBV5-5	NA	TRBJ2-7	TGTGCCAGCAGCCGAGTTGACAGGCCCGCCTACGAGCAGTACTTC	CASSRVDRPAYEQYF
NA	TRBV27	NA	TRBJ2-2	TGTGCCAGCAGTTCCGCCCTTCGGGACACCGGGGAGCTGTTTTTT	CASSSALRDTGELFF
NA	TRBV6-6	NA	TRBJ1-2	TGTGCCGCTTGGGGGGGGCGCATTGATGGCTACACCTTC	CAAWGGRIDGYTF
NA	TRBV7-9	NA	TRBJ2-7	TGTGCCAGCAGCTTTGGCTCATACGAGCAGTACTTC	CASSFGSYEQYF
NA	TRBV4-1	NA	TRBJ2-3	TGCGCCAGCAGCCGCATCGAGCAAGGCACAGATACGCAGTATTTT	CASSRIEQGTDTQYF
NA	TRBV7-2	NA	TRBJ2-1	TGTGCCAGCCGGGCTAGCAACAATGAGCAGTTCTTC	CASRASNNEQFF
NA	TRBV19	TRBD1	TRBJ1-5	TGTGCCAGTAGTATAGTTCGACAGGGCGGGCAGCCCCAGCATTTT	CASSIVRQGGQPQHF
NA	TRBV3-1/TRBV3-2	TRBD2	TRBJ2-7	TGTGCCAGCAGCCGCCGGGAAGCGGGGGGAAATCCAACCTACGAGCAGTACTTC	CASSRREAGGNPTYEQYF
NA	TRBV5-1	NA	TRBJ2-6	TGCGCCAGCAGCTTGTCACAGGGCCCCCGCGGGGCCAACGTCCTGACTTTC	CASSLSQGPRGANVLTF
NA	TRBV7-3	TRBD1	TRBJ1-1	TGTGCCAGCAGCTGGGACAGGGACAACACTGAAGCTTTCTTT	CASSWDRDNTEAFF
NA	TRBV5-6	NA	TRBJ2-1	TGTGCCAGCGAGGAGGTACGAGGGGAGCAGTTCTTC	CASEEVRGEQFF
NA	TRBV20-1	NA	TRBJ2-6	TGCAGTGCTAGAGACGGGGGCGTCCTGACTTTC	CSARDGGVLTF
NA	TRBV6-2/TRBV6-3	TRBD1	TRBJ1-2	TGTGCCAGCAGTGACCGTAGGGGGCTCTATGGCTACACCTTC	CASSDRRGLYGYTF
NA	TRBV7-2	NA	TRBJ1-5	TGTGCCAGCAGCGATTTATCAGGGGCAAATCAGCCCCAGCATTTT	CASSDLSGANQPQHF
NA	TRBV3-1/TRBV3-2	TRBD1	TRBJ1-2	TGTGCCAGCAGCCAAACGGGACAGCTTAACTATGGCTACACCTTC	CASSQTGQLNYGYTF
NA	TRBV4-3	NA	TRBJ1-5	TGCGCCAGCAGCCCCGCTATAGCCCGGACAGAGACTTTGGGTCAGCCCCAGCATTTT	CASSPAIARTETLGQPQHF
NA	TRBV5-1	NA	TRBJ2-5	TGCGCCAGCAAGAGGGAAGAGACCCAGTACTTC	CASKREETQYF
NA	TRBV7-9	TRBD1	TRBJ1-5	TGTGCCAGCAGCTTACAGGGACAGGGGGACGATAGCAATCAGCCCCAGCATTTT	CASSLQGQGDDSNQPQHF
NA	TRBV5-5	NA	TRBJ1-2	TGTGCCAGCAGCTCTCACCCGGGGGGGGTAGTGGGATATGAAGGCTACACCTTC	CASSSHPGGVVGYEGYTF
once	TRBV7-9	NA	TRBJ2-2	TGTGCCAGCAGCCCCGTATTTGCCGGGGAGCTGTTTTTT	CASSPVFAGELFF
NA	TRBV5-6	NA	TRBJ1-1	TGTGCCAGCAGCTTGGCCACACCAAACACTGAAGCTTTCTTT	CASSLATPNTEAFF
NA	TRBV18	NA	TRBJ2-1	TGTGCCAGCTCACCCCAACGCGGGGAATTAAACAATGAGCAGTTCTTC	CASSPQRGELNNEQFF
NA	TRBV19	TRBD2	TRBJ2-3	TGTGCCAGTAGTATAGGGGGGTTAGCGGGGACAGATACGCAGTATTTT	CASSIGGLAGTDTQYF
NA	TRBV19	NA	TRBJ1-3	TGTGCCAGTAGTCGTTTATGGGGGGAATCTGGAAACACCATATATTTT	CASSRLWGESGNTIYF
NA	TRBV6-5	TRBD1	TRBJ2-5	TGTGCCAGCAGTAGCAGGGGGTTAAAATGGGAGACCCAGTACTTC	CASSSRGLKWETQYF
NA	TRBV21-1	NA	TRBJ2-3	TGTGCCAGCAGCAACCCTAGCGGCACAGATACGCAGTATTTT	CASSNPSGTDTQYF
NA	TRBV10-3	NA	TRBJ1-1	TGTGCCATCAGTGAGTCTTCGTTGACTGAAGCTTTCTTT	CAISESSLTEAFF
NA	TRBV5-1	NA	TRBJ1-2	TGCGCCAGCAGCTTGGCCGGAGGAATTGATGGCTACACCTTC	CASSLAGGIDGYTF
few	TRBV27	NA	TRBJ1-3	TGTGCCAGCAGTTTACACTCTGGAAACACCATATATTTT	CASSLHSGNTIYF
NA	TRBV19	NA	TRBJ2-7	TGTGCCAGTAGTATAGGGCCCGCCGACGAGCAGTACTTC	CASSIGPADEQYF
few	TRBV9	NA	TRBJ2-7	TGTGCCAGCAGCGTAAGCGATGGCGAGCAGTACTTC	CASSVSDGEQYF
NA	TRBV7-2	NA	TRBJ2-1	TGTGCCAGCAGCTTATGGTCTATCCCCAATGAGCAGTTCTTC	CASSLWSIPNEQFF
NA	TRBV5-6	TRBD1	TRBJ1-2	TGTGCCAGCAGCCTACGAACGGACAGGCTAGATGGCTACACCTTC	CASSLRTDRLDGYTF
NA	TRBV12-3/TRBV12-4	NA	TRBJ1-1	TGTGCCAGCAGTTTAAAGGGGGATAAAGCTTTCTTT	CASSLKGDKAFF
NA	TRBV9	TRBD2	TRBJ2-1	TGTGCCAGCAGTTTGACTAGCGGGGGGGCGTCCTATGAGCAGTTCTTC	CASSLTSGGASYEQFF
NA	TRBV7-2	TRBD1	TRBJ1-5	TGTGCCAGCAGCTCAAAACAGGGGGCCCTCAATCAGCCCCAGCATTTT	CASSSKQGALNQPQHF
many	TRBV7-7	NA	TRBJ1-1	TGTGCCAGCAGCCCAGGTGGGGGGTGGGGAGCAACTGAAGCTTTCTTT	CASSPGGGWGATEAFF
NA	TRBV10-2	NA	TRBJ2-1	TGCGCCAGCAGTGCTGGAGCGCCCTCCTACAATGAGCAGTTCTTC	CASSAGAPSYNEQFF
NA	TRBV7-2	TRBD1	TRBJ2-5	TGTGCCAGCAGAAGGACAGGGGGGGAGACCCAGTACTTC	CASRRTGGETQYF
NA	TRBV2	NA	TRBJ1-5	TGTGCCAGCAGTGTGGCAGGCAATCAGCCCCAGCATTTT	CASSVAGNQPQHF
NA	TRBV5-1	NA	TRBJ2-3	TGCGCCAGCAGCTTCACCCAGGGGCAGGGCACAGATACGCAGTATTTT	CASSFTQGQGTDTQYF
NA	TRBV5-6	TRBD1	TRBJ1-2	TGTGCCAGCAGCCACCGACAGGGCGATGGCTACACCTTC	CASSHRQGDGYTF
NA	TRBV10-1	TRBD2	TRBJ2-3	TGCGCCAGCAGTGAGTCTGGGCTAGCGGGGAACACAGATACGCAGTATTTT	CASSESGLAGNTDTQYF
NA	TRBV6-5	NA	TRBJ1-5	TGTGCCAGCAGTTTCACAGGATCCAATCAGCCCCAGCATTTT	CASSFTGSNQPQHF
NA	TRBV24-1	NA	TRBJ2-2	TGTGCCAATCCTGCGGCCCCGGGCACCGGGGAGCTGTTTTTT	CANPAAPGTGELFF
NA	TRBV7-9	NA	TRBJ2-1	TGTGCCAGCAGCCCCCTGGTGGCGGACAACTACAATGAGCAGTTCTTC	CASSPLVADNYNEQFF
NA	TRBV4-3	NA	TRBJ1-1	TGCGCCAGCAGCCTTGGACAGCCGAACACTGAAGCTTTCTTT	CASSLGQPNTEAFF
NA	TRBV5-6	NA	TRBJ1-6	TGTGCCAGCAGCTTGATGGAGGACTTTTATAATTCACCCCTCCACTTT	CASSLMEDFYNSPLHF
once	TRBV19	TRBD1	TRBJ1-6	TGTGCCAGTAGTAGACAGACAGGGTCAAAGGGATCACCCCTCCACTTT	CASSRQTGSKGSPLHF
NA	TRBV20-1	TRBD2	TRBJ2-4	TGCAGTGCCTTAGCTATCGGGAGGAGTTACTTC	CSALAIGRSYF